The 21 T cell receptor beta chains below all came from one sample that was sequenced in a study of T cell changes during pregnancy in multiple sclerosis. Measured with immunoSEQ multiplex PCR; TCRdb has only the in-frame clones, and not every one. The repertoire holds 83,000 or so clones, 94% seen once, with 1.5% to 2% in the top ten. The sequences come from peripheral blood, collected after pregnancy. The source of these receptors is a female donor in good health, enrolled as a control in a pregnancy study.

The chain carries TRBV5-1 and TRBJ2-1; 8 bases map to TRBD1. The V gene's germline CDR1 is SGHRS and CDR2 YFSETQ. V lost 3 bases and J lost 8; bases outside the gene matches: 10. The length of the CDR3 is 15 residues. This chain's CDR3 is CASSWDRISLDEQFF. CDR3 DNA: TGCGCCAGCAGCTGGGACAGGATTAGCCTGGATGAGCAGTTCTTC.

The table lists this clone with a count of one. One junction end disagrees with the germline gene, perhaps due to a read error. The rearrangement links TRBV28 to TRBJ2-7, with 7 bases lining up with TRBD1. The CDR3 is 16 amino acids. Germline V gives CDR1 MDHEN, CDR2 SYDVKM. The CDR3 bases are TGTGCCAGCAGTTTCTTTAGAAACAGGGGCTCCAACGAGCAGTACTTC. This codes for CASSFFRNRGSNEQYF.

This chain uses TRBV14 with TRBJ2-1, with D perhaps TRBD2 (5 bases). V was pared by 1 base and J by 5 bases, with 9 bases between. This CDR3 has 14 residues. Germline CDR1 is SGHDN and CDR2 is FVKESK. The CDR3 spells CASSQVYGNNEQFF. CDR3 in DNA: TGTGCCAGCAGCCAAGTATACGGGAACAATGAGCAGTTCTTC.

With regard to this clone: The sample carries other DNA sequences with the same CDR3. This chain links TRBV5-6 with TRBJ2-7, with TRBD1 identical over 9 bases. Germline CDR1 is SGHDT and CDR2 is YYEEEE. V gave up 0 bases and J gave up 3 bases; unmatched junction bases: 4. The CDR3 has 15 amino acids. DNA for the CDR3: TGTGCCAGCAGCTTGGGACAGGGGGGGCTCTACGAGCAGTACTTC. It encodes CASSLGQGGLYEQYF.

This chain uses TRBV4-1 with TRBJ2-3; maybe TRBD2 (5 bases). Trimming stripped 0 bases from V and 8 bases from J, with 18 bases between. The length of the CDR3 is 16 residues. In germline, CDR1 is MGHRA, CDR2 YSYEKL. The CDR3 nucleotides are TGCGCCAGCAGCCAAGAAAAAGCGGTCTATCGGGGTACGCAGTATTTT. Translating it yields CASSQEKAVYRGTQYF.

The chain couples TRBV4-1 to TRBJ1-1, with D possibly TRBD1 on 6 matching bases. V shed 1 base and J shed 6 bases, with 12 bases lying between them. The CDR3 has 14 residues. Germline CDR1 and CDR2: MGHRA and YSYEKL. The CDR3 DNA reads TGCGCCAGCAGCCAAGTACAGGGTCGGGCTGAAGCTTTCTTT. Amino acid sequence: CASSQVQGRAEAFF.

The rearrangement joins TRBV4-2 to TRBJ2-1; 12 bases are shared with TRBD2. Germline CDR1 reads LGHNA; CDR2 reads YNFKEQ. The V and J ends lost 1 base and 7 bases, in that order; junction bases with no gene match: 11. The CDR3 loop spans 18 amino acids. In DNA form, the CDR3 reads TGTGCCAGCAGCCAAGGGACCCGGGGACTAGCGGGTAGGAATGAGCAGTTCTTC. Its protein is CASSQGTRGLAGRNEQFF.

The CDR3 nucleotides are TGTGCCAGCAGTACGGGAGGGCCTGAAGCTTTCTTT. This sequence encodes CASSTGGPEAFF. The chain is built from TRBV28 and TRBJ1-1; D not certain. Looked up from germline, CDR1 is MDHEN and CDR2 is SYDVKM. Trimming cost V 5 bases and J 6 bases, with 10 bases left between them. CDR3 size: 12 residues.

The rearrangement joins TRBV6-1 to TRBJ2-1, with 7 bases matching TRBD2. Trimming cost V 0 bases and J 2 bases; bases outside gene matches: 4. Per the germline V gene, CDR1 is MNHNS and CDR2 is SASEGT. The CDR3 sequence is 16 residues long. CDR3 nucleotides: TGTGCCAGCAGTGAAGCAGGGAGGGGACCCTACAATGAGCAGTTCTTC. The encoded protein is CASSEAGRGPYNEQFF.

This chain uses TRBV11-3 with TRBJ2-1; 10 positions match TRBD2. Germline lookup yields CDR1 SGHNT and CDR2 YENEEA. Losses at the gene ends were 1 base for V and 3 bases for J; bases not matched to a gene: 0. The CDR3 extends over 15 amino acids. The CDR3 spells CASSLASGSYNEQFF. Here the CDR3 DNA reads TGTGCCAGCAGCTTAGCTAGCGGGAGCTACAATGAGCAGTTCTTC.

The genes are TRBV5-1 and TRBJ2-1, with a weak D call TRBD1 (6 bases). V was pared by 0 bases and J by 0 bases, with 13 bases between. CDR3 length: 17 amino acids. Per the germline V gene, CDR1 is SGHRS and CDR2 is YFSETQ. CDR3 in amino acids: CASSLGQAVNSYNEQFF. The CDR3 DNA reads TGCGCCAGCAGCTTGGGACAGGCAGTGAACTCCTACAATGAGCAGTTCTTC.

The chain employs TRBV28 and TRBJ2-3, with 14 bases matching TRBD2. The CDR3 consists of 18 residues. V was clipped by 5 bases and J by 4 bases; unmatched bases: 11. Germline values: CDR1 MDHEN, CDR2 SYDVKM. The CDR3 region is CASSTKGTSGGDSDTQYF. In nucleotides, the CDR3 is TGTGCCAGCAGTACAAAAGGGACTAGCGGGGGAGATTCAGATACGCAGTATTTT. Using reference TRBV28 and TRBJ2-3 for the parts outside the CDR3, the full variable domain is DVKVTQSSRYLVKRTGEKVFLECVQDMDHENMFWYRQDPGLGLRLIYFSYDVKMKEKGDIPEGYSVSREKKERFSLILESASTNQTSMYLCASSTKGTSGGDSDTQYFGPGTRLTVL.

The chain links TRBV19 to TRBJ2-2; tentatively, D is TRBD1 (5 bases). V lost 6 bases to trimming and J lost 1 base, with 15 bases between them. CDR3 size: 16 residues. Germline loops: CDR1 LNHDA, CDR2 SQIVND (reference sequence). CDR3 nucleotides: TGTGCCAGTAGGACTTCACGGCAGGGGAACACCGGGGAGCTGTTTTTT. The encoded protein is CASRTSRQGNTGELFF.

The chain joins TRBV2 to TRBJ2-5; TRBD2 might be the D (5 bases). This CDR3 has 16 residues. Looked up from germline, CDR1 is SNHLY and CDR2 is FYNNEI. V was cut by 6 bases and J by 4 bases, with 21 bases left in between. The CDR3 nucleotides read TGTGCCAGCAGCGGAAGAATCCGGGAACTGGGAGAGACCCAGTACTTC. Its protein is CASSGRIRELGETQYF.

This sequence joins TRBV9 and TRBJ2-2; 8 bases match TRBD2. This CDR3 comprises 15 residues. The V and J ends lost 7 bases and 7 bases, in that order; junction bases with no gene match: 12. Germline loops: CDR1 SGDLS, CDR2 YYNGEE. CDR3 sequence: CASGEREFPGGELFF. The CDR3 region has the DNA TGTGCCAGCGGCGAGCGGGAGTTTCCGGGCGGGGAGCTGTTTTTT.

This chain connects TRBV6-5 to TRBJ2-5, with TRBD1 identical over 8 bases. The CDR3 spans 14 residues. Looked up from germline, CDR1 is MNHEY and CDR2 is SVGAGI. V lost 6 bases, J lost 5 bases, and 8 bases stayed unmatched. DNA for the CDR3: TGTGCCAGCAGGGCTCCAGGGGGCCTGGAGACCCAGTACTTC. Translating gives CASRAPGGLETQYF.

The chain joins TRBV11-3 to TRBJ2-4; D may be TRBD2 (7 bases). The CDR3 totals 14 residues. With 11 bases removed from V and 3 bases from J, the gap between germline ends came to 17 bases. From germline, CDR1 is SGHNT and CDR2 YENEEA. The CDR3 DNA is TGTGCCGGTGGGGGGCTAGCGGACAAAAACATTCAGTACTTC. As protein: CAGGGLADKNIQYF.

This rearrangement joins TRBV11-2 to TRBJ2-3; 8 bases are shared with TRBD2. With V trimmed by 0 bases and J by 6 bases, 8 bases remained unmatched. The CDR3 has 16 amino acids. Germline V gene lookup returns CDR1 SGHAT and CDR2 FQNNGV. CDR3 in amino acids: CASSLDRGRLFDTQYF. CDR3 bases: TGTGCCAGCAGCTTAGACCGCGGGAGGCTGTTCGATACGCAGTATTTT.

J is TRBJ2-7 and V is TRBV19, with TRBD2 identical over 11 bases. The V segment lost 4 bases and the J segment 1 base; nucleotides outside the gene matches: 6. Germline V gene lookup returns CDR1 LNHDA and CDR2 SQIVND (reference sequence). The CDR3 sequence is 16 residues long. CDR3 bases: TGTGCCAGTAGTACCTCCGGGACTAGCGGTTCCTACGAGCAGTACTTC. It specifies CASSTSGTSGSYEQYF.

This chain joins TRBV4-2 and TRBJ2-7, with D perhaps matching TRBD2 (5 bases). The CDR3 length is 12 residues. Germline CDR1 and CDR2: LGHNA and YNFKEQ. Trimming stripped 3 bases from V and 4 bases from J, with 7 bases between. The chain's CDR3 is CASSQGEYEQYF. For the CDR3, the DNA is TGTGCCAGCAGCCAGGGAGAATACGAGCAGTACTTC.

The V gene is TRBV27, the J gene TRBJ2-7, with a tentative D call TRBD2 (6 bases). CDR1 and CDR2 from the germline V gene are MNHEY and SMNVEV (reference sequence). The CDR3 extends over 14 amino acids. Trimming removed 5 bases from V and 3 bases from J, with 14 bases in between. The DNA for the CDR3 is TGTGCCAGCAGTCCAACGGGGGATGGCTACGAGCAGTACTTC. It yields the protein CASSPTGDGYEQYF.